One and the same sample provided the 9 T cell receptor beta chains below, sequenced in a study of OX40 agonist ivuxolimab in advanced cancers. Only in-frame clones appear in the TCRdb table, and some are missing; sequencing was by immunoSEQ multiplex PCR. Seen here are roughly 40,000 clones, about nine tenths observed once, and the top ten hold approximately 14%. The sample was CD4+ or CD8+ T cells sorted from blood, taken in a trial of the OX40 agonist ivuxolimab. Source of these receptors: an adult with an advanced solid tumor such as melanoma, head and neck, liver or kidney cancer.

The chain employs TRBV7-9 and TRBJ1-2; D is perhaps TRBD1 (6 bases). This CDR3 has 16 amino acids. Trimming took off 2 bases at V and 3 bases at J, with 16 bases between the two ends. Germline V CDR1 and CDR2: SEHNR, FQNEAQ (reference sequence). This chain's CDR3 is CASSLTWGAHDYGYTF. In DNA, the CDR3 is TGTGCCAGCAGCTTAACTTGGGGGGCGCACGACTATGGCTACACCTTC. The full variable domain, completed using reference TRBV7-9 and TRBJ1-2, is DTGVSQNPRHKITKRGQNVTFRCDPISEHNRLYWYRQTLGQGPEFLTYFQNEAQLEKSRLLSDRFSAERPKGSFSTLEIQRTEQGDSAMYLCASSLTWGAHDYGYTFGSGTRLTVV.

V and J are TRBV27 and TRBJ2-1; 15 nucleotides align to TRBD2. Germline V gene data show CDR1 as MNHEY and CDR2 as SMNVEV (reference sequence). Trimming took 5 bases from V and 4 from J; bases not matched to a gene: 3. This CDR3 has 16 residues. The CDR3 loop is CASSTGLAGGYNEQFF. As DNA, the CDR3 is TGTGCCAGCAGTACGGGACTAGCGGGGGGATACAATGAGCAGTTCTTC.

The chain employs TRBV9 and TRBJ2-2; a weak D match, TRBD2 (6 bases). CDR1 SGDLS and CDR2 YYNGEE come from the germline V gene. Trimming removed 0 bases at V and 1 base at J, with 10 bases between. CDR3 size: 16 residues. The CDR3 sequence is CASSVEAGRNTGELFF. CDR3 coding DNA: TGTGCCAGCAGCGTAGAGGCGGGGAGGAACACCGGGGAGCTGTTTTTT.

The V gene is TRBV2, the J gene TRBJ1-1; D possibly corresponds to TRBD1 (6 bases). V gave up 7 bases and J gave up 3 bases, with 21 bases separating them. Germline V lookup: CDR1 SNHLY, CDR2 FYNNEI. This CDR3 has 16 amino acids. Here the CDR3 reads CASTSQGWAAYTEAFF. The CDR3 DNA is TGTGCCAGCACCTCACAGGGTTGGGCCGCATACACTGAAGCTTTCTTT.

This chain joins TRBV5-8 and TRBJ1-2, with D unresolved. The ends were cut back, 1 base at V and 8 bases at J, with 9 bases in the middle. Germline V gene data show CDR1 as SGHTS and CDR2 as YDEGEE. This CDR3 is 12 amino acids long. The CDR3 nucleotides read TGTGCCAGCAGCTTGTTGAGGAAGGGCTACACCTTC. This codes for CASSLLRKGYTF.

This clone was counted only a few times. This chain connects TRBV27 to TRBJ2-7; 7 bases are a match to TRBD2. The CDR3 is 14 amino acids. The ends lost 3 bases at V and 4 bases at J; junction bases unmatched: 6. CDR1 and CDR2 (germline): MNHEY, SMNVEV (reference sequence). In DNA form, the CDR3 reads TGTGCCAGCAGTTTCGGAGCTAGCGGATACGAGCAGTACTTC. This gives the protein CASSFGASGYEQYF.

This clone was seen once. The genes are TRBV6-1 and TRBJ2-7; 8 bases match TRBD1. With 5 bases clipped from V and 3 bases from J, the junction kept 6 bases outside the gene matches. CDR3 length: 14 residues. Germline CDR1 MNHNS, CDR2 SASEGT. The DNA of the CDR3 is TGTGCCAGCAGTTTCCGGGACAGGCACTACGAGCAGTACTTC. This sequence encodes CASSFRDRHYEQYF.

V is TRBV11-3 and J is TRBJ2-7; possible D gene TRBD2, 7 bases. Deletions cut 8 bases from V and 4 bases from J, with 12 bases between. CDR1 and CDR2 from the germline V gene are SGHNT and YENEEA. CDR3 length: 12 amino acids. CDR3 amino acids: CASSQGGYEQYF. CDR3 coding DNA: TGTGCCAGCTCACAGGGAGGGTACGAGCAGTACTTC.

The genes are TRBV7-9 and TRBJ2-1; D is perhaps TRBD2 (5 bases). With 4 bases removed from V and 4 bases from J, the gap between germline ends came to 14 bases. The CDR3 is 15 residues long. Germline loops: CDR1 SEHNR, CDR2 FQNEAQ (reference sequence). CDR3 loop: CASSSTSEAYNEQFF. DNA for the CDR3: TGTGCCAGCAGCTCTACTAGTGAGGCATACAATGAGCAGTTCTTC.